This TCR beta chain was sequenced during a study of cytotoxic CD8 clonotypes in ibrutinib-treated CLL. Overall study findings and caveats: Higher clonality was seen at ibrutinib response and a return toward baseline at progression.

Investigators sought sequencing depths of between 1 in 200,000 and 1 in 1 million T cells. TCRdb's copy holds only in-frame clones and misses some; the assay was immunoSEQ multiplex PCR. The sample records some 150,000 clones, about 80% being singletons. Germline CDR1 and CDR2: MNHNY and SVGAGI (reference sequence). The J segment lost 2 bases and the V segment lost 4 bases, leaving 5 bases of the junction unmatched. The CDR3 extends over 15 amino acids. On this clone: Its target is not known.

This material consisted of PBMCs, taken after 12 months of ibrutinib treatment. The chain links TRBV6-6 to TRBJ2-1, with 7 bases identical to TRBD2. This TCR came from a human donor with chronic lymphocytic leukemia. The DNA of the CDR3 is TGTGCCAGCAGTTGGGAGGGAACGGCCTACAATGAGCAGTTCTTC. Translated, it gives CASSWEGTAYNEQFF.